Detailed here is one T cell receptor beta chain. The antigen is not known. This specimen comes from a study of beta chain features in type 1 diabetes. Study-level results: Moderate yet significant TCRB CDR3 shortening was seen in Type 1 diabetes patients in all four CD4+ subsets.

The whole isolated RNA underwent reverse transcription, so sequencing captured expressed TCRB transcripts. Generated by immunoSEQ multiplex PCR, the TCRdb table keeps only in-frame clones and is missing some. The sample consists of about 710,000 clones, over 12% of them appearing once. V dropped 3 bases and J dropped 10 bases, with 16 bases sitting between them. This CDR3 has 15 residues. CDR1 is MDHEN, CDR2 SYDVKM, per germline. The rearrangement uses TRBV28 and TRBJ1-6, with unresolved D. Input material: naive CD4+ T cells from blood. This receptor was identified in a man between 18 and 35 years old with type 1 diabetes. CDR3 protein: CASSFGGVVRSPLHF. In DNA form, the CDR3 reads TGTGCCAGCAGTTTCGGAGGAGTAGTCCGATCACCCCTCCACTTT.